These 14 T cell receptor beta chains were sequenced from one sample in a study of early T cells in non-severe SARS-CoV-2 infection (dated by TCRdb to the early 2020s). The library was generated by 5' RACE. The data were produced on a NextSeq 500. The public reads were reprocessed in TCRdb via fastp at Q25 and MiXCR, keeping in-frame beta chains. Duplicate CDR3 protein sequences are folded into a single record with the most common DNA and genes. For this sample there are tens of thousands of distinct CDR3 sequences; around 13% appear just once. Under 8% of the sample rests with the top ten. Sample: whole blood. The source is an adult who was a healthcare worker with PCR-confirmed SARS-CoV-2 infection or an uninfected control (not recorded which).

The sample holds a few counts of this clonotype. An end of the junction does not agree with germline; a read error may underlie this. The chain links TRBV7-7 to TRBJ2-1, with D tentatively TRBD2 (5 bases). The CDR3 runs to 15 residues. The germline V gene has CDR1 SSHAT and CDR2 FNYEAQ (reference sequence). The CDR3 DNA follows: TGTGCTAGCAGCCCGTCGCCTAGCTTCTACAATGAGCAGTTCTTC. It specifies CASSPSPSFYNEQFF.

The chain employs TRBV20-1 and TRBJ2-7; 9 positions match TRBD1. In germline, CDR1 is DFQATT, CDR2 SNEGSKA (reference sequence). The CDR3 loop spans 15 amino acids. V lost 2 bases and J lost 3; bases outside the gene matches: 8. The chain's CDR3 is CSARSRDRVGYEQYF. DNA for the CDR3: TGCAGTGCTAGATCCCGGGACAGGGTGGGCTACGAGCAGTACTTC.

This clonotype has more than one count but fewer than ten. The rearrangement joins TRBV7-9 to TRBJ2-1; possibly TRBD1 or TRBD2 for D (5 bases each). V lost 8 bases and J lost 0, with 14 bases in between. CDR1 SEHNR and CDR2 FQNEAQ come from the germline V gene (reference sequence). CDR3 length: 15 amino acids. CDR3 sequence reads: CASSPPGPSYNEQFF. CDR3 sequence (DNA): TGTGCCAGCTCACCCCCGGGGCCCTCCTACAATGAGCAGTTCTTC.

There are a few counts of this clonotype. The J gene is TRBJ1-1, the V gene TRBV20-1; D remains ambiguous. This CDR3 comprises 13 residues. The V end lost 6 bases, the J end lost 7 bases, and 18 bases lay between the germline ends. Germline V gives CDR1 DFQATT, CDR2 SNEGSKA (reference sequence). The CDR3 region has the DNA TGCAGTGCCGAATACCCTCCTGCGGGTGAAGCTTTCTTT. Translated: CSAEYPPAGEAFF.

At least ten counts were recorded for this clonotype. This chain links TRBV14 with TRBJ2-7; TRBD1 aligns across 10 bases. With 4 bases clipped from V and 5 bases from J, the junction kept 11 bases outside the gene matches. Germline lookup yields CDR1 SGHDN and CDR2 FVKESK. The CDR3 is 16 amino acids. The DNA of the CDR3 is TGTGCCAGCAGCCGGCGCCGAACCGGGACAGGGGACGAGCAGTACTTC. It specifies CASSRRRTGTGDEQYF.

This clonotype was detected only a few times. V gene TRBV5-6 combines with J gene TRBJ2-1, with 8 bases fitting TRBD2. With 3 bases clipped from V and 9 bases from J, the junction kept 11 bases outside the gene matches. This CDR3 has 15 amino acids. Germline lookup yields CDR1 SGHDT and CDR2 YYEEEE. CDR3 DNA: TGTGCCAGCAGCTCCCTACGGGGGGGCCTTAGTGAGCAGTTCTTC. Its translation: CASSSLRGGLSEQFF.

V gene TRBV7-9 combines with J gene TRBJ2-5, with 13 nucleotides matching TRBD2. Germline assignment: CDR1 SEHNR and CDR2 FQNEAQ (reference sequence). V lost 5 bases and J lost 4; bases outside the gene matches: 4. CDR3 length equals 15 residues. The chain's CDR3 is CASSPGLAGAETQYF. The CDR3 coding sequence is TGTGCCAGCAGCCCTGGACTAGCGGGGGCAGAGACCCAGTACTTC.

CDR3 sequence reads: CASTKLRPGGNQPQHF. The CDR3 coding sequence is TGTGCCAGCACCAAACTCCGACCTGGGGGCAATCAGCCCCAGCATTTT. The V and J genes are TRBV28 and TRBJ1-5; D is uncertain. The V gene lost 7 bases and the J gene lost 2 bases, with 18 bases spanning the gap. This CDR3 contains 16 residues. Per the germline V gene, CDR1 is MDHEN and CDR2 is SYDVKM. Full variable domain (outside the CDR3, taken from reference TRBV28 and TRBJ1-5): DVKVTQSSRYLVKRTGEKVFLECVQDMDHENMFWYRQDPGLGLRLIYFSYDVKMKEKGDIPEGYSVSREKKERFSLILESASTNQTSMYLCASTKLRPGGNQPQHFGDGTRLSIL.

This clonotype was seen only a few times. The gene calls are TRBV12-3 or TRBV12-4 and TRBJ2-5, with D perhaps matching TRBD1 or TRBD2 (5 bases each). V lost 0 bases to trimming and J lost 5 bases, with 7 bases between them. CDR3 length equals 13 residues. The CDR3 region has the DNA TGTGCCAGCAGTTTAGCAGGGGACGAGACCCAGTACTTC. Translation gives CASSLAGDETQYF.

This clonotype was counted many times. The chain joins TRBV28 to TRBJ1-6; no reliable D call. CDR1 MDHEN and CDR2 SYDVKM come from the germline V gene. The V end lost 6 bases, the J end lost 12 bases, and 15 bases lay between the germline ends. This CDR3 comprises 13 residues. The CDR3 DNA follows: TGTGCCAGCAGGACTCCGAAGGAGGTACCCCTCCACTTT. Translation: CASRTPKEVPLHF.

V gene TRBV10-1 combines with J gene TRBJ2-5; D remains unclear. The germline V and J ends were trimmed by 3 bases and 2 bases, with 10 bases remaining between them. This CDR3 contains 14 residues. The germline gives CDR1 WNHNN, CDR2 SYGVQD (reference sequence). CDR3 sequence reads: CASSDRRVQETQYF. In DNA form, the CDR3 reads TGCGCCAGCAGTGATAGAAGGGTACAAGAGACCCAGTACTTC.

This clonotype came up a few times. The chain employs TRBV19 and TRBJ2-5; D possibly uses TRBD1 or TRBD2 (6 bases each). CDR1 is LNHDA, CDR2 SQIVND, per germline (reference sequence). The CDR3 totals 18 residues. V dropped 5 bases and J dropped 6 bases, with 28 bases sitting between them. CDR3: CASSSPGESLRGVKTQYF. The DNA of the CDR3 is TGTGCCAGTAGTTCCCCGGGAGAAAGCTTAAGGGGGGTGAAGACCCAGTACTTC.

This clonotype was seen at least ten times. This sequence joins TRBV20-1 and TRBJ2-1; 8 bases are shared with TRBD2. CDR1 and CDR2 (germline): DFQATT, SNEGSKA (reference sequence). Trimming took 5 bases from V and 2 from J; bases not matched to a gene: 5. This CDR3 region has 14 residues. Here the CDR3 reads CSAQLAGAYNEQFF. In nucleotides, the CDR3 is TGCAGTGCTCAGCTAGCGGGCGCCTACAATGAGCAGTTCTTC.

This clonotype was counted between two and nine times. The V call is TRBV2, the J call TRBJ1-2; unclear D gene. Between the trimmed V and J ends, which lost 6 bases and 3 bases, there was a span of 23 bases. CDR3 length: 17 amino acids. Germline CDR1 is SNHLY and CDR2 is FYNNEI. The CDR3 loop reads CASSHKNQTPQYYGYTF. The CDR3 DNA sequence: TGTGCCAGCAGCCACAAGAACCAGACTCCCCAGTACTATGGCTACACCTTC.